Shown below are 18 T cell receptor beta chains from a single sample sequenced in a study of Ad26.COV2.S vaccination and SARS-CoV-2 variants. Generated by immunoSEQ multiplex PCR, the TCRdb table keeps only in-frame clones and is missing some. The profile shows about 480,000 clones, roughly 89% of them singletons. This sample's treatment: approximately 18 received Ad26.COV2.S at low or high dose, single or two shots; about five received placebo; per-sample allocation not given. Sampling took place 63 days after the first vaccine or placebo injection. Sequenced here: peripheral blood, sampled in a trial of Ad26.COV2.S vaccine versus placebo. All receptors derive from a person between 18 and 59 years old who received the Ad26.COV2.S COVID-19 vaccine or a placebo.

This chain uses TRBV7-9 with TRBJ1-2; 9 positions match TRBD1. Trimming cost V 1 base and J 1 base; bases outside gene matches: 7. The germline gives CDR1 SEHNR, CDR2 FQNEAQ (reference sequence). The CDR3 sequence is 17 residues long. The CDR3 protein is CASSLGGQGHLNYGYTF. For the CDR3, the DNA is TGTGCCAGCAGCTTAGGGGGACAGGGACATCTTAACTATGGCTACACCTTC.

Concerning this clone itself: The same CDR3 arises from other DNA sequences in this sample as well. This chain joins TRBV6-2 or TRBV6-3 and TRBJ2-7; D is unclear. Trimming cost V 5 bases and J 0 bases, with 5 bases left between them. The germline V gene has CDR1 MNHEY and CDR2 SVGEGT. CDR3 length: 12 amino acids. The CDR3 loop reads CASSLSSYEQYF. CDR3 bases: TGTGCCAGCAGTCTTAGCTCCTACGAGCAGTACTTC.

The chain employs TRBV10-3 and TRBJ2-7, with 7 bases that match TRBD2. CDR1 is ENHRY and CDR2 is SYGVKD in the germline V gene. CDR3 length: 18 residues. V lost 0 bases to trimming and J lost 4 bases; unmatched junction nucleotides: 15. CDR3 region: CAISESILGGQGLYEQYF. The DNA of the CDR3 is TGTGCCATCAGTGAGTCGATTCTGGGAGGGCAAGGACTTTACGAGCAGTACTTC.

Concerning this clone: This specimen includes other DNA sequences encoding the same CDR3. The chain combines TRBV5-1 with TRBJ2-1, with D possibly matching TRBD1 (6 bases). Germline V gene sequence: CDR1 SGHRS, CDR2 YFSETQ. The CDR3 spans 13 residues. The V end lost 4 bases, the J end lost 4 bases, and 9 bases lay between the germline ends. CDR3 amino acids: CASSVGQYNEQFF. The CDR3 DNA is TGCGCCAGCAGCGTAGGACAGTACAATGAGCAGTTCTTC.

This clone was observed a handful of times. The chain carries TRBV5-1 and TRBJ1-3; D ambiguous. The length of the CDR3 is 15 residues. Germline CDR1 and CDR2: SGHRS and YFSETQ. V lost 4 bases, J lost 0 bases, and 11 bases lay in between. CDR3 bases: TGCGCCAGCAGCATCGGGGAGCTCTCTGGAAACACCATATATTTT. Translating it yields CASSIGELSGNTIYF.

The V call is TRBV4-3, the J call TRBJ1-4; D gene uncertain. This CDR3 comprises 15 residues. Per germline, CDR1 LGHNA and CDR2 YSLEER. Trimming took 1 base from V and 0 from J, leaving 6 bases between them. The CDR3 is CASSQGLATNEKLFF. The CDR3 nucleotides are TGCGCCAGCAGCCAAGGGTTGGCAACTAATGAAAAACTGTTTTTT.

The CDR3 loop is CASSPGWSTTDTQYF. DNA of the CDR3: TGTGCCAGCAGCCCGGGATGGAGTACGACAGATACGCAGTATTTT. The chain has TRBV11-2 and TRBJ2-3, with D possibly being TRBD2 (5 bases). V dropped 5 bases and J dropped 3 bases, with 15 bases sitting between them. The length of the CDR3 is 15 residues. Germline V gene sequence: CDR1 SGHAT, CDR2 FQNNGV.

The V call is TRBV7-9, the J call TRBJ2-5, with 11 nucleotides matching TRBD1. The CDR3 sequence is 15 residues long. V trimming: 5 bases; J trimming: 1 base; junction bases outside the gene matches: 3. Germline V gives CDR1 SEHNR, CDR2 FQNEAQ (reference sequence). This CDR3 reads CASSRDRGTQETQYF. For the CDR3, the DNA is TGTGCCAGCAGCAGGGACAGGGGGACCCAAGAGACCCAGTACTTC.

The chain has TRBV19 and TRBJ2-1; 7 bases are shared with TRBD1. Germline V CDR1 and CDR2: LNHDA, SQIVND (reference sequence). V trimming: 4 bases; J trimming: 0 bases; junction bases outside the gene matches: 3. The CDR3 runs 15 residues. Here the CDR3 reads CASSRGTDSYNEQFF. The CDR3 DNA reads as TGTGCCAGTAGTAGAGGGACAGACTCCTACAATGAGCAGTTCTTC.

The V and J genes are TRBV6-6 and TRBJ2-4; the D gene is possibly TRBD2 (6 bases). Germline CDR1 and CDR2: MNHNY and SVGAGI (reference sequence). The V end was cut by 0 bases, the J end by 6 bases, with 9 bases between. This CDR3 has 14 amino acids. The CDR3 DNA is TGTGCCAGCAGTTACTCGGCGGAGGGAAACATTCAGTACTTC. Its translation: CASSYSAEGNIQYF.

The chain is built from TRBV7-9 and TRBJ1-2; no firm D call. Trimming took off 1 base at V and 6 bases at J, with 6 bases between the two ends. There are 12 residues in the CDR3. Germline assignment: CDR1 SEHNR and CDR2 FQNEAQ (reference sequence). CDR3 DNA: TGTGCCAGCAGCTTAGTGGTGAATGGCTACACCTTC. The encoded protein is CASSLVVNGYTF.

The chain joins TRBV19 to TRBJ1-2; TRBD1 agrees at 8 bases. The CDR3 has 16 amino acids. Trimming cost V 5 bases and J 2 bases; bases outside gene matches: 10. Germline values: CDR1 LNHDA, CDR2 SQIVND (reference sequence). CDR3 sequence reads: CASSRSAGGLNYGYTF. The CDR3 DNA sequence: TGTGCCAGTAGTCGATCGGCAGGGGGCCTGAACTATGGCTACACCTTC. The full variable domain, rest sourced from reference TRBV19 and TRBJ1-2, is DGGITQSPKYLFRKEGQNVTLSCEQNLNHDAMYWYRQDPGQGLRLIYYSQIVNDFQKGDIAEGYSVSREKKESFPLTVTSAQKNPTAFYLCASSRSAGGLNYGYTFGSGTRLTVV.

The chain is built from TRBV5-1 and TRBJ1-6, with a possible D match to TRBD1 (5 bases). V was cut by 0 bases and J by 7 bases, with 11 bases left in between. The germline V gene has CDR1 SGHRS and CDR2 YFSETQ. The CDR3 consists of 15 residues. The CDR3 DNA reads as TGCGCCAGCAGCTTGGCCGGCAGGGAAAATTCACCCCTCCACTTT. Protein sequence: CASSLAGRENSPLHF. The variable domain in full, completed from reference TRBV5-1 and TRBJ1-6, reads KAGVTQTPRYLIKTRGQQVTLSCSPISGHRSVSWYQQTPGQGLQFLFEYFSETQRNKGNFPGRFSGRQFSNSRSEMNVSTLELGDSALYLCASSLAGRENSPLHFGNGTRLTVT.

This sequence joins TRBV28 and TRBJ1-6, with 7 positions matching TRBD1. The ends lost 6 bases at V and 4 bases at J; junction bases unmatched: 9. Germline V lookup: CDR1 MDHEN, CDR2 SYDVKM. CDR3 length equals 16 residues. This CDR3 is CASSGPRGQYNSPLHF. The DNA for the CDR3 is TGTGCCAGCAGCGGACCGAGGGGGCAGTATAATTCACCCCTCCACTTT.

The chain links TRBV21-1 to TRBJ1-1. TRBV21-1 is designated a pseudogene. This CDR3 region has 14 residues. For the CDR3, the DNA is TGTGCCAGCAGCAAACCGCGTATGAACACTGAAGCTTTCTTT. This codes for CASSKPRMNTEAFF.

The chain recombines TRBV7-2 with TRBJ1-2; perhaps TRBD1 as D (6 bases). CDR1 SGHTA and CDR2 FQGNSA come from the germline V gene. The CDR3 is made up of 15 amino acids. Trimming left V 1 base short and J 6 bases short, with 15 bases between. The chain's CDR3 is CASSLVGGAMDGYTF. CDR3 coding DNA: TGTGCCAGCAGCTTAGTCGGGGGCGCGATGGATGGCTACACCTTC.

This chain uses TRBV28 with TRBJ2-1; D remains ambiguous. The CDR3 length is 13 residues. Deletions cut 3 bases from V and 5 bases from J, with 8 bases between. The germline CDR1 and CDR2 sequences are MDHEN and SYDVKM. The DNA for the CDR3 is TGTGCCAGCAGTTTTGGACCTCACAATGAGCAGTTCTTC. Its protein product is CASSFGPHNEQFF.

This chain links TRBV28 with TRBJ2-6; weak D call: TRBD1 (6 bases). Germline CDR1 and CDR2: MDHEN and SYDVKM. V lost 2 bases to trimming and J lost 4 bases, with 18 bases between them. This CDR3 is 18 amino acids long. The CDR3 reads CASSLTWLQGSGANVLTF. For the CDR3, the DNA is TGTGCCAGCAGTTTAACATGGCTGCAGGGGTCCGGGGCCAACGTCCTGACTTTC.